What follows are 23 T cell receptor beta chains derived from one specimen sequenced in a study of CD8+ T cells in alopecia areata listed by TCRdb under 2018. Library preparation used the immunoSEQ multiplex PCR assay. To provide template for TCR sequencing, every sample had RNA extracted and reverse transcribed into cDNA. The immuneACCESS repertoire file appears here via TCRdb, limited to in-frame rearrangements. These files lack a portion of the clones; in checked studies, under half of the deficit traces to unresolved V genes, and the cause of the others is not known. The sample table holds fewer than 350,000 clones, of which 55% to 75% were seen once. The top ten constitute about 1.8% of the sample. Read against the paper, the sample's time point label means: 24 weeks on oral tofacitinib. What the treatment or condition label conveys for this sample: oral pan-JAK inhibitor, 5-10 mg twice daily.

The sample in question was CD4+ T cells sorted from blood, obtained at week 24, from a patient treated with tofacitinib. Source of these receptors: a human donor with alopecia areata.

This clone was seen a single time. The chain is built from TRBV15 and TRBJ2-5, with D maybe TRBD2 (6 bases). The CDR3 extends over 15 amino acids. Germline loops: CDR1 LNHNV, CDR2 YYDKDF (reference sequence). Deletions cut 5 bases from V and 5 bases from J, with 18 bases between. CDR3 DNA: TGTGCCACCAGCCGGGGACTCCCCTCACGGGAGACCCAGTACTTC. Its translation is CATSRGLPSRETQYF.

The gene calls are TRBV20-1 and TRBJ2-5, with D unclear. Between the trimmed V and J ends, which lost 3 bases and 4 bases, there was a span of 6 bases. The CDR3 contains 11 residues. CDR1 DFQATT and CDR2 SNEGSKA come from the germline V gene (reference sequence). The CDR3 protein is CSASVGETQYF. In nucleotides, the CDR3 is TGCAGTGCTAGTGTGGGAGAGACCCAGTACTTC.

The chain couples TRBV7-2 to TRBJ1-6; D not resolved. From germline, CDR1 is SGHTA and CDR2 FQGNSA. V shed 0 bases and J shed 8 bases, with 17 bases lying between them. The CDR3 is 17 amino acids. CDR3 sequence: CASSLAPGSGSYSPLHF. CDR3 nucleotide sequence: TGTGCCAGCAGCTTAGCGCCAGGCTCCGGGTCGTATTCACCCCTCCACTTT.

The V gene is TRBV14, the J gene TRBJ1-1; 10 bases are a match to TRBD1. CDR3 length equals 16 residues. The germline gives CDR1 SGHDN, CDR2 FVKESK. The trim removed 7 bases at V and 1 base at J, leaving 9 bases unmatched. CDR3 in DNA: TGTGCCAGCACCGAAAAGGGACAGGGGAAGAACACTGAAGCTTTCTTT. Encoded protein: CASTEKGQGKNTEAFF.

The rearrangement links TRBV30 to TRBJ1-1; TRBD1 aligns across 7 bases. The CDR3 covers 16 residues. V lost 2 bases, J lost 4 bases, and 13 bases stayed unmatched. The V gene's germline CDR1 is GTSNPN and CDR2 SVGIG (reference sequence). CDR3 sequence (DNA): TGTGCCTGGAGTTGGGGGACAGACTCCTTGGGCACTGAAGCTTTCTTT. Its translation: CAWSWGTDSLGTEAFF.

V gene TRBV5-6 combines with J gene TRBJ2-5, with a possible D match to TRBD1 (6 bases). Trimming cost V 4 bases and J 4 bases, with 14 bases left between them. Per germline, CDR1 SGHDT and CDR2 YYEEEE. The CDR3 runs to 14 residues. The CDR3 protein is CASSLAGVGETQYF. The CDR3 DNA reads as TGTGCCAGCAGCCTTGCAGGGGTCGGAGAGACCCAGTACTTC.

This clone showed up just a few times. The V call is TRBV18, the J call TRBJ2-7, with D perhaps matching TRBD1 or TRBD2 (5 bases each). The CDR3 extends over 12 amino acids. Between the trimmed V and J ends, which lost 6 bases and 6 bases, there was a span of 12 bases. Germline CDR1 is KGHSH and CDR2 is LQKENI. The CDR3 spells CASSLLGVEQYF. The CDR3 DNA sequence: TGTGCCAGCTCGCTATTGGGGGTCGAGCAGTACTTC.

The chain combines TRBV18 with TRBJ1-6, with 8 bases that match TRBD1. Trimming took 6 bases from V and 8 from J; bases not matched to a gene: 9. Per germline, CDR1 KGHSH and CDR2 LQKENI. This CDR3 is 15 amino acids long. The CDR3 DNA follows: TGTGCCAGCTCTCCCGGACAGGGCGGTGATTCACCCCTCCACTTT. Amino acid sequence: CASSPGQGGDSPLHF.

This chain connects TRBV20-1 to TRBJ2-3; D remains ambiguous. The CDR3 sequence is 11 residues long. Germline V gene sequence: CDR1 DFQATT, CDR2 SNEGSKA (reference sequence). V shed 1 base and J shed 5 bases, with 4 bases lying between them. The CDR3 region has the DNA TGCAGTGCTAGAGGCATAGATACGCAGTATTTT. Translating gives CSARGIDTQYF.

This clone was counted between two and nine times. The gene calls are TRBV7-9 and TRBJ1-2; D not resolved. The germline V gene encodes CDR1 SEHNR and CDR2 FQNEAQ (reference sequence). This CDR3 comprises 14 residues. V lost 3 bases and J 4 bases, leaving 12 bases between the germline ends. CDR3 loop: CASSFAGGSYGYTF. The CDR3 bases are TGTGCCAGCAGCTTCGCCGGAGGGTCCTATGGCTACACCTTC.

The V and J genes are TRBV7-2 and TRBJ2-1; 9 bases agree with TRBD1. This CDR3 is built from 16 residues. Trimming removed 4 bases from V and 3 bases from J; junction bases left unmatched: 7. Germline V gene lookup returns CDR1 SGHTA and CDR2 FQGNSA. The CDR3 nucleotides are TGTGCCAGCAGCTCCACGACAGGGGGTAGCTACAATGAGCAGTTCTTC. Its translation is CASSSTTGGSYNEQFF. Based on the CDR3 plus reference TRBV7-2 and TRBJ2-1, the full variable domain is GAGVSQSPSNKVTEKGKDVELRCDPISGHTALYWYRQSLGQGLEFLIYFQGNSAPDKSGLPSDRFSAERTGGSVSTLTIQRTQQEDSAVYLCASSSTTGGSYNEQFFGPGTRLTVL.

This clone was found a few times. This rearrangement joins TRBV29-1 to TRBJ1-6, with D unresolved. The V end was cut by 1 base, the J end by 9 bases, with 10 bases between. This CDR3 has 13 residues. Germline loops: CDR1 SQVTM, CDR2 ANQGSEA. CDR3 DNA: TGCAGCGTTGAAGTACAGTGGGGTTCACCCCTCCACTTT. As protein: CSVEVQWGSPLHF.

This chain connects TRBV25-1 to TRBJ2-5; 16 nucleotides align to TRBD2. The junction had 3 bases not matched to a gene; V was cut back by 6 bases and J by 5 bases. This CDR3 has 15 residues. CDR1 is MGHDK and CDR2 is SYGVNS in the germline V gene. CDR3 nucleotide sequence: TGTGCCAGCAGGGGGACTAGCGGGGGGGCGGAGACCCAGTACTTC. It specifies CASRGTSGGAETQYF.

The V and J genes are TRBV5-1 and TRBJ1-6, with D possibly being TRBD1 (5 bases). The length of the CDR3 is 15 residues. CDR1 is SGHRS and CDR2 is YFSETQ in the germline V gene. The V and J ends lost 0 bases and 8 bases respectively, with 12 bases between them. The CDR3 region is CASSLVSRDDSPLHF. Written as DNA, the CDR3 is TGCGCCAGCAGCTTGGTGTCCAGGGATGATTCACCCCTCCACTTT.

The J gene is TRBJ2-7, the V gene TRBV27, with D tentatively TRBD1 (7 bases). The V gene's germline CDR1 is MNHEY and CDR2 SMNVEV (reference sequence). Trimming shortened V by 5 bases and J by 4 bases, and 18 bases separated the two germline ends. The CDR3 has 15 residues. The CDR3 region has the DNA TGTGCCAGCAGTCCCCAGGGGGGCTCGGGGTACGAGCAGTACTTC. Protein: CASSPQGGSGYEQYF.

This clone has just a few counts. This chain joins TRBV7-3 and TRBJ2-3; 7 nucleotides align to TRBD1. CDR1 SGHTA and CDR2 FQGTGA come from the germline V gene. Trimming cost V 5 bases and J 0 bases; bases outside gene matches: 5. The CDR3 extends over 15 amino acids. CDR3 loop: CASSRQGISTDTQYF. In DNA form, the CDR3 reads TGTGCCAGCAGCCGACAGGGAATAAGCACAGATACGCAGTATTTT.

This clone was picked up a small number of times. The J gene is TRBJ1-2, the V gene TRBV6-5, with 8 bases fitting TRBD1. The CDR3 has 13 amino acids. The germline V gene encodes CDR1 MNHEY and CDR2 SVGAGI. Trimming cost V 9 bases and J 1 base; bases outside gene matches: 4. CDR3: CASKGQDNYGYTF. The CDR3 coding sequence is TGTGCCAGTAAGGGACAGGATAACTATGGCTACACCTTC.

The V gene is TRBV27, the J gene TRBJ2-1; D may correspond to TRBD1 or TRBD2 (7 bases each). The CDR3 totals 17 residues. The V end lost 5 bases, the J end lost 9 bases, and 26 bases lay between the germline ends. Germline V CDR1 and CDR2: MNHEY, SMNVEV (reference sequence). CDR3 in amino acids: CASSAHAGGGRVSEQFF. The CDR3, as DNA: TGTGCCAGCAGTGCTCACGCAGGGGGGGGGCGGGTATCTGAGCAGTTCTTC.

This clone was counted only a few times. The V and J genes are TRBV11-2 and TRBJ2-7; no clear D. The CDR3 sequence is 14 residues long. The V end lost 1 base, the J end lost 0 bases, and 7 bases lay between the germline ends. The germline V gene has CDR1 SGHAT and CDR2 FQNNGV. The CDR3 spells CASSLVRTSYEQYF. In DNA form, the CDR3 reads TGTGCCAGCAGCTTAGTGCGGACCTCCTACGAGCAGTACTTC.

The genes are TRBV5-8 and TRBJ2-5; D remains ambiguous. CDR1 SGHTS and CDR2 YDEGEE come from the germline V gene. The CDR3 extends over 12 amino acids. The V end was cut by 4 bases, the J end by 5 bases, with 9 bases between. The chain's CDR3 is CASSENRETQYF. In nucleotides, the CDR3 is TGTGCCAGCAGCGAAAACCGGGAGACCCAGTACTTC.

This rearrangement joins TRBV5-6 to TRBJ2-6; tentatively, D is TRBD1 or TRBD2 (5 bases each). The CDR3 is made up of 17 amino acids. The ends were cut back, 1 base at V and 2 bases at J, with 13 bases in the middle. Germline CDR1 is SGHDT and CDR2 is YYEEEE. CDR3 sequence (DNA): TGTGCCAGCAGCTTGTCGGGGCTTGTTACTGGGGCCAACGTCCTGACTTTC. Translated, it gives CASSLSGLVTGANVLTF. Variable domain in full (rest from reference TRBV5-6 and TRBJ2-6): DAGVTQSPTHLIKTRGQQVTLRCSPKSGHDTVSWYQQALGQGPQFIFQYYEEEERQRGNFPDRFSGHQFPNYSSELNVNALLLGDSALYLCASSLSGLVTGANVLTFGAGSRLTVL.

This clone was recorded a few times. The chain employs TRBV14 and TRBJ2-1; 8 nucleotides match TRBD1. There are 15 residues in the CDR3. Germline CDR1 reads SGHDN; CDR2 reads FVKESK. The J segment lost 7 bases and the V segment lost 3 bases, leaving 8 bases of the junction unmatched. This CDR3 reads CASSQRQGFWNEQFF. CDR3 DNA sequence: TGTGCCAGCAGCCAGCGACAGGGGTTTTGGAATGAGCAGTTCTTC.

The rearrangement uses TRBV5-1 and TRBJ1-1; D gene ambiguous. With 0 bases removed from V and 4 bases from J, the gap between germline ends came to 7 bases. The germline V gene encodes CDR1 SGHRS and CDR2 YFSETQ. The CDR3 is made up of 13 amino acids. The CDR3 protein is CASSLEPATEAFF. Here the CDR3 DNA reads TGCGCCAGCAGCTTGGAACCTGCCACTGAAGCTTTCTTT.